The 10 T cell receptor beta chains below come from one sample, sequenced in a study of control samples from healthy donors and cancer patients. Profiled with immunoSEQ multiplex PCR; TCRdb holds only in-frame clones, not every one. The sample comprises about 120,000 clones, 80% to 95% of which are singletons, and 6.5% to 9% rests with the top ten. Sequences were obtained from blood. Source of these receptors: a woman aged 18-35 years in good health.

The chain links TRBV3-1 (or the pseudogene TRBV3-2) to TRBJ2-7; D gene ambiguous. Germline loops: CDR1 LGHDT, CDR2 YNNKEL (reference sequence). The V and J ends lost 2 bases and 3 bases respectively, with 8 bases between them. The CDR3 loop spans 13 amino acids. The CDR3 DNA sequence: TGTGCCAGCAGCCAAACCCCCGGCTACGAGCAGTACTTC. Residues: CASSQTPGYEQYF.

The chain carries TRBV5-1 and TRBJ2-3; D call uncertain. The CDR3 totals 16 residues. The germline V gene has CDR1 SGHRS and CDR2 YFSETQ. Trimming left V 1 base short and J 0 bases short, with 12 bases between. The CDR3 here is CASSLPLESSTDTQYF. CDR3 coding DNA: TGCGCCAGCAGCTTGCCCCTAGAGTCAAGCACAGATACGCAGTATTTT.

J is TRBJ2-5 and V is TRBV9, with 12 bases identical to TRBD1. Germline CDR1 is SGDLS and CDR2 is YYNGEE. Trimming cost V 0 bases and J 5 bases; bases outside gene matches: 5. The CDR3 loop spans 16 amino acids. As DNA, the CDR3 is TGTGCCAGCAGCGTAGGTCTGGGACAGGGGGCTGAGACCCAGTACTTC. Translating it yields CASSVGLGQGAETQYF.

This rearrangement joins TRBV27 to TRBJ1-2; weak D call: TRBD1 (6 bases). This CDR3 region has 15 residues. V lost 2 bases, J lost 3 bases, and 13 bases lay in between. Germline V lookup: CDR1 MNHEY, CDR2 SMNVEV (reference sequence). CDR3 sequence (DNA): TGTGCCAGCAGTTTAATCCGGGGGCAGGACTATGGCTACACCTTC. Translated: CASSLIRGQDYGYTF.

The J gene is TRBJ2-5, the V gene TRBV25-1, with D possibly TRBD2 on 6 matching bases. V dropped 5 bases and J dropped 5 bases, with 15 bases sitting between them. Germline V CDR1 and CDR2: MGHDK, SYGVNS. This CDR3 is built from 14 residues. CDR3 nucleotides: TGTGCCAGCAGTTCGGGTACGGGAGCGGAGACCCAGTACTTC. Translation gives CASSSGTGAETQYF.

The rearrangement joins TRBV7-5 to TRBJ2-1; the tabulated D call, TRBD2, remains unverified against the DNA. TRBV7-5 is deemed a pseudogene. There are 20 residues in the CDR3. As DNA, the CDR3 is TGTGTCAGAAGTCGTTGGCTGCCCCCAGGCGGGAGGTGCTCCTACAATGAGCAGTTCTTC. Its protein product is CVRSRWLPPGGRCSYNEQFF.

The CDR3 sequence: CASSLNRDEQYF. The CDR3 DNA reads as TGCGCCAGCAGCTTGAACAGGGACGAGCAGTACTTC. This rearrangement joins TRBV5-1 to TRBJ2-7, with D perhaps TRBD1 (6 bases). CDR1 and CDR2 (germline): SGHRS, YFSETQ. With 1 base removed from V and 5 bases from J, the gap between germline ends came to 7 bases. The length of the CDR3 is 12 residues.

The genes are TRBV7-9 and TRBJ2-2, with TRBD1 as a possible D gene (5 bases). The CDR3 has 14 amino acids. Trimming left V 5 bases short and J 6 bases short, with 13 bases between. Germline V CDR1 and CDR2: SEHNR, FQNEAQ (reference sequence). The CDR3 region is CASSEGARAGELFF. CDR3 DNA sequence: TGTGCCAGCAGCGAAGGGGCGCGAGCCGGGGAGCTGTTTTTT.

The chain is built from TRBV2 and TRBJ1-1; D is possibly TRBD1 (6 bases). CDR3 length: 15 residues. The ends were cut back, 6 bases at V and 1 base at J, with 15 bases in the middle. Germline assignment: CDR1 SNHLY and CDR2 FYNNEI. CDR3 nucleotide sequence: TGTGCCAGCAGCAAATCCGGGACAACGAACACTGAAGCTTTCTTT. As protein: CASSKSGTTNTEAFF.

The chain joins TRBV3-1 (or the pseudogene TRBV3-2) to TRBJ2-7; tentative D call: TRBD1 (5 bases). This CDR3 has 14 residues. The germline V gene has CDR1 LGHDT and CDR2 YNNKEL (reference sequence). V was clipped by 4 bases and J by 5 bases, with 15 bases between them. CDR3 residues: CASSPPVRDHEQYF. DNA for the CDR3: TGTGCCAGCAGCCCCCCTGTCAGGGATCACGAGCAGTACTTC.